The 8 T cell receptor beta chains given below trace back to one sample, sequenced in a study of cytomegalovirus exposure and HLA in healthy donors. The primer mix had 60 Vbeta and 13 Jbeta primers. This table comes from immunoSEQ multiplex PCR, and its TCRdb copy is limited to in-frame clones, with some not included. Its table lists 100,000 to 150,000 clones. Material for sequencing was PBMCs. The receptor set was obtained from a woman aged 40 to 50 in good health and CMV-seronegative.

V usage is TRBV27 and J usage is TRBJ1-5; D not resolved. Trimming took 5 bases from V and 9 from J, leaving 20 bases between them. Germline V gene lookup returns CDR1 MNHEY and CDR2 SMNVEV (reference sequence). This CDR3 has 15 amino acids. The CDR3 nucleotides read TGTGCCAGCAGTGATCGGACTGAGGCACGAGTGCCCCAGCATTTT. Translation: CASSDRTEARVPQHF.

On this clone: One end of the junction does not line up with germline, which may come from a read error. CDR3 protein: CASSLASLTEVF. CDR3 sequence (DNA): TGTGCCAGCAGCTTAGCCTCACTAACGGAAGTCTTC. The chain carries TRBV7-9 and TRBJ2-1; D remains unclear. The CDR3 consists of 12 residues. Germline loops: CDR1 SEHNR, CDR2 FQNEAQ (reference sequence).

The rearrangement joins TRBV29-1 to TRBJ1-2, with a tentative D call TRBD1 (5 bases). Trimming left V 1 base short and J 6 bases short, with 15 bases between. CDR1 and CDR2 from the germline V gene are SQVTM and ANQGSEA. This CDR3 has 14 residues. The CDR3 DNA is TGCAGCGTTGAAGCTTCCCCAGGGCTCCATGGCTACACCTTC. Translating gives CSVEASPGLHGYTF.

The chain couples TRBV28 to TRBJ1-2; TRBD1 is a possible D gene (6 bases). Looked up from germline, CDR1 is MDHEN and CDR2 is SYDVKM. The CDR3 is 16 residues long. Trimming shortened V by 7 bases and J by 2 bases, and 20 bases separated the two germline ends. CDR3 residues: CASKRIMDRSNYGYTF. In DNA form, the CDR3 reads TGTGCCAGCAAGCGGATCATGGACAGATCGAACTATGGCTACACCTTC.

V and J are TRBV4-2 and TRBJ2-3; 12 bases are a match to TRBD2. Germline CDR1 and CDR2: LGHNA and YNFKEQ. J lost 2 bases, V lost 0 bases, and 9 bases had no gene match. The CDR3 has 19 residues. CDR3 in DNA: TGTGCCAGCAGCCAAGACAGGCCTAGCGGGGGGGGAATCACAGATACGCAGTATTTT. Translating it yields CASSQDRPSGGGITDTQYF.

The chain is built from TRBV5-5 and TRBJ2-7; D not resolved. Between the trimmed V and J ends, which lost 0 bases and 1 base, there was a span of 5 bases. The CDR3 is made up of 13 amino acids. Germline loops: CDR1 SGHKS, CDR2 YYEKEE (reference sequence). The CDR3 loop reads CASSLASSYEQYF. The CDR3 DNA is TGTGCCAGCAGCTTGGCCAGTTCCTACGAGCAGTACTTC.

The chain employs TRBV5-1 and TRBJ1-4; 7 nucleotides align to TRBD1. Germline CDR1 is SGHRS and CDR2 is YFSETQ. The length of the CDR3 is 14 residues. V lost 4 bases and J lost 8; bases outside the gene matches: 8. CDR3 bases: TGCGCCAGCAGCAACGGGGACAGCCAGGAAAAACTGTTTTTT. Translation: CASSNGDSQEKLFF.

The chain joins TRBV7-8 to TRBJ1-2; 11 bases match TRBD1. The V gene's germline CDR1 is SGHVS and CDR2 FQNEAQ. J gave up 6 bases and V 2 bases, and 5 bases lay outside the gene matches. This CDR3 comprises 15 residues. As DNA, the CDR3 is TGTGCCAGCAGCTTAAGGGGACAGGGGGAGAATGGCTACACCTTC. It encodes CASSLRGQGENGYTF.